The rows below give T cell receptor beta chains drawn from one sample of a study of T cells after posttransplantation cyclophosphamide. TCRdb keeps only in-frame clones here, not all; method: immunoSEQ multiplex PCR. The sample contains over 25,000 clones, none occurring once; about 1.5% lies in the top ten. The sequenced material came from PBMCs. Every receptor here comes from a man aged 45 to 65 in good health, CMV-negative, and a related stem cell transplant donor. The CDR3 runs from the conserved cysteine through the conserved F or W. Fields, in order: V gene, J gene, clone size, D gene, CDR3 protein, CDR3 DNA. The D gene is left open where the match is weak. Clone size is not always given. Where it is, it says once, few, many or a class for expanded clones.

>TRBV5-4|TRBJ2-5|many|-
CASSLAGRGQETQYF
TGTGCCAGCAGCTTGGCCGGAAGGGGCCAAGAGACCCAGTACTTC
>TRBV7-3|TRBJ1-6|many|-
CASSPQNNSPLHF
TGTGCCAGCAGCCCGCAGAATAATTCACCCCTCCACTTT
>TRBV2|TRBJ1-2|many|-
CASSESGQRGYTF
TGTGCCAGCAGTGAATCCGGACAGAGGGGCTACACCTTC
>TRBV30|TRBJ1-6|many|-
CAWSWAGKFGSPLHF
TGTGCCTGGAGCTGGGCAGGGAAGTTTGGTTCACCCCTCCACTTT
>TRBV9|TRBJ2-2|many|TRBD2
CASSAQGLAYTGELFF
TGTGCCAGCAGCGCGCAGGGACTAGCTTACACCGGGGAGCTGTTTTTT
>TRBV28|TRBJ1-5|many|TRBD1
CASNRDRRVGNQPQHF
TGTGCCAGCAACCGGGACAGAAGGGTTGGCAATCAGCCCCAGCATTTT
>TRBV19|TRBJ2-7|many|TRBD2
CAYSGIDNYEQYF
TGTGCCTATAGCGGGATCGATAACTACGAGCAGTACTTC
>TRBV7-7|TRBJ2-5|many|TRBD1
CASSPTGTAQETQYF
TGTGCCAGCAGCCCCACCGGGACAGCACAAGAGACCCAGTACTTC
>TRBV4-1|TRBJ1-6|-|-
CASSQDLQALNSPLHF
TGCGCCAGCAGCCAAGATCTACAGGCCCTTAATTCACCCCTCCACTTT
>TRBV6-6|TRBJ2-1|many|-
CASSYWQTEQFF
TGTGCCAGCAGTTACTGGCAGACAGAGCAGTTCTTC
>TRBV5-5|TRBJ2-1|many|TRBD2
CASSLLAGLHGNEQFF
TGTGCCAGCAGCTTACTCGCGGGACTACACGGCAATGAGCAGTTCTTC
>TRBV7-2|TRBJ2-1|many|TRBD2
CASSSSPSGYNEQFF
TGTGCCAGCAGCTCAAGCCCTAGCGGATACAATGAGCAGTTCTTC
>TRBV19|TRBJ1-4|many|TRBD1
CASSINRGANEKLFF
TGTGCCAGTAGTATCAACAGGGGAGCTAATGAAAAACTGTTTTTT
>TRBV18|TRBJ2-1|many|-
CASSPPSRQGRGGEQFF
TGTGCCAGCTCACCACCCTCCAGACAGGGGAGGGGGGGTGAGCAGTTCTTC
>TRBV19|TRBJ2-3|many|TRBD1
CASSITGGGTDTQYF
TGTGCCAGTAGTATAACAGGGGGCGGCACAGATACGCAGTATTTT
>TRBV19|TRBJ2-2|many|TRBD2
CASNPGGSTGELFF
TGTGCCAGTAACCCGGGAGGATCCACCGGGGAGCTGTTTTTT
>TRBV6-1|TRBJ1-2|many|TRBD1
CASSPGQGVWGYTF
TGTGCCAGCAGCCCGGGACAGGGGGTTTGGGGCTACACCTTC
>TRBV27|TRBJ2-7|many|TRBD2
CASSPLAGGYEQYF
TGTGCCAGCAGTCCGCTAGCGGGGGGCTACGAGCAGTACTTC
>TRBV29-1|TRBJ2-5|few|TRBD2
CSVYKGTGLARPFEAQYF
TGCAGCGTATATAAGGGTACTGGACTAGCGCGACCGTTTGAGGCCCAGTACTTC
>TRBV7-3|TRBJ2-1|many|TRBD2
CASSSSGGLYNEQFF
TGTGCCAGCAGCTCCAGCGGGGGACTTTACAATGAGCAGTTCTTC
>TRBV11-2|TRBJ2-7|few|TRBD2
CASSPRTSPTYEQYF
TGTGCCAGCAGTCCCCGGACTAGCCCGACCTACGAGCAGTACTTC
>TRBV5-5|TRBJ2-1|many|TRBD2
CASSLRLAGASEQFF
TGTGCCAGCAGCTTGAGACTAGCGGGAGCCTCCGAGCAGTTCTTC
>TRBV11-2|TRBJ1-3|many|-
CASSYAQGSGNTIYF
TGTGCCAGCAGCTACGCCCAGGGCTCTGGAAACACCATATATTTT
>TRBV2|TRBJ1-1|many|-
CASSEWRGTEAFF
TGTGCCAGCAGTGAATGGCGGGGCACTGAAGCTTTCTTT
>TRBV13|TRBJ1-5|many|-
CASSRGGRSNQPQHF
TGTGCCAGCAGCCGGGGGGGGAGGAGCAATCAGCCCCAGCATTTT
>TRBV9|TRBJ2-5|many|TRBD2
CASSVGSGGFGETQYF
TGTGCCAGCAGCGTAGGGTCGGGAGGGTTTGGAGAGACCCAGTACTTC
>TRBV11-2|TRBJ2-7|many|TRBD1
CASSLTTPGTGFHEQYF
TGTGCCAGCAGCTTAACTACCCCCGGGACAGGGTTCCACGAGCAGTACTTC
>TRBV6-5|TRBJ1-6|-|TRBD1
CASGPGQGISSPLHF
TGTGCCAGCGGTCCGGGACAGGGGATATCTTCACCCCTCCACTTT
>TRBV5-1|TRBJ2-2|many|-
CASTQVDAGELFF
TGCGCCAGCACCCAGGTAGACGCCGGGGAGCTGTTTTTT
>TRBV18|TRBJ2-5|-|-
CASSPPTKEAQYF
TGTGCCAGCTCACCCCCCACAAAAGAGGCCCAGTACTTC
>TRBV27|TRBJ2-7|many|-
CASSTRDTLYEQYF
TGTGCCAGCAGTACCCGGGACACCCTCTACGAGCAGTACTTC
>TRBV5-4|TRBJ1-4|-|-
CASSQSRDEKLFF
TGTGCCAGCAGCCAGTCGAGGGATGAAAAACTGTTTTTT
>TRBV5-1|TRBJ2-7|many|TRBD1
CASSWTGGTYEQYF
TGCGCCAGCAGCTGGACAGGGGGGACCTACGAGCAGTACTTC
>TRBV30|TRBJ1-6|many|-
CAWSRQGYSPLHF
TGTGCCTGGAGTAGGCAGGGTTATTCACCCCTCCACTTT
>TRBV28|TRBJ2-7|many|-
CASSFQGAPGYEQYF
TGTGCCAGCAGTTTTCAGGGCGCGCCCGGGTACGAGCAGTACTTC
>TRBV30|TRBJ2-7|many|TRBD1
CAWNRQGYYEQYF
TGTGCCTGGAATAGACAGGGGTACTACGAGCAGTACTTC
>TRBV19|TRBJ2-6|many|-
CASSIEWDTSSGANVLTF
TGTGCCAGTAGTATAGAATGGGACACCAGCTCTGGGGCCAACGTCCTGACTTTC
>TRBV6-1|TRBJ2-7|many|-
CASAITGSGEQYF
TGTGCCAGCGCCATCACAGGGTCTGGCGAGCAGTACTTC
>TRBV27|TRBJ2-1|many|TRBD1
CASRDRAHEQFF
TGTGCCAGCAGGGACAGGGCCCATGAGCAGTTCTTC